This T cell receptor (beta chain) appears in the sequencing data of a study of cytomegalovirus exposure and HLA in healthy donors. The PCR contained 60 Vbeta and 13 Jbeta primers. Repertoires were generated with immunoSEQ multiplex PCR, while TCRdb's copy carries only in-frame clones and drops some. The sample has under 200,000 clones, around 68% seen once. Sequenced: PBMCs. The TCR sequence derives from a woman between 35 and 50 years old in good health and CMV-seropositive.

DNA for the CDR3: TGTGCCAGCAGCCGTCAAACAGAAAATGAGCAGTTCTTC. This sequence encodes CASSRQTENEQFF. This chain uses TRBV5-4 with TRBJ2-1; no definite D call. Trimming left V 4 bases short and J 7 bases short, with 12 bases between. The CDR3 is made up of 13 amino acids. CDR1 and CDR2 from the germline V gene are SGHNT and YYREEE (reference sequence).